The source of this T cell receptor beta chain is a study of immune evolution from preneoplasia to lung adenocarcinoma. Here immunoSEQ multiplex PCR was the method, and the copy in TCRdb shows in-frame clones only, minus some. The profile shows roughly 7,900 clones, around 80% of them singletons. CDR1 is SGHDT, CDR2 YYEEEE, per germline. With 5 bases removed from V and 8 bases from J, the gap between germline ends came to 23 bases. CDR3 length equals 16 residues. The sequencing sample was made of FFPE adjacent normal lung tissue. This receptor was taken from an older person with lung adenocarcinoma. This chain joins TRBV5-6 and TRBJ2-1; D is unresolved. The CDR3 spells CASSLLLRGRWDEQFF. DNA of the CDR3: TGTGCCAGCAGTTTACTACTGCGAGGCCGCTGGGATGAGCAGTTCTTC.